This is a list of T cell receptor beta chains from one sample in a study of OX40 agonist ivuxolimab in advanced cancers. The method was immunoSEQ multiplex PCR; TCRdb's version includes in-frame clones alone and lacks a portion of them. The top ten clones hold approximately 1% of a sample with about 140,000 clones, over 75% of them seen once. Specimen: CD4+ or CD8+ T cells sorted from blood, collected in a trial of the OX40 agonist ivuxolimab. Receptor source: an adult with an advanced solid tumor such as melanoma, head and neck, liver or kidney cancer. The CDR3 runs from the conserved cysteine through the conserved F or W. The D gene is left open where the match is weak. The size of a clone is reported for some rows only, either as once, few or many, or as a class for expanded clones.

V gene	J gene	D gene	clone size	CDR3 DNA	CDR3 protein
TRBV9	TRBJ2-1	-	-	TGTGCCAGCAGCGTAGGAGAATTTATGGGGAATGAGCAGTTCTTC	CASSVGEFMGNEQFF
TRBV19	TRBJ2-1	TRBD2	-	TGTGCCAGTAGTACCCGACTAGCGAGCTCCTACAATGAGCAGTTCTTC	CASSTRLASSYNEQFF
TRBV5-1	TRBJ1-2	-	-	TGCGCCAGCAGCTTGGTTTTAGGTCAGGATGGCTACACCTTC	CASSLVLGQDGYTF
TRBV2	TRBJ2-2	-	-	TGTGCCAGCAGTGAAGGAGGGACCGGGGAGCTGTTTTTT	CASSEGGTGELFF
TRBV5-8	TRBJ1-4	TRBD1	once	TGTGCCAGCAGCTTGTCAGGGGGGGCCATGAGTGAAAAACTGTTTTTT	CASSLSGGAMSEKLFF
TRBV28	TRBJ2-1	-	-	TGTGCCAGCAGTCGGAGGATGGTCTCCTACAATGAGCAGTTCTTC	CASSRRMVSYNEQFF
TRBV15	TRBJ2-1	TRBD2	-	TGTGCCACATCGGGACTAGCGACCTACAATGAGCAGTTCTTC	CATSGLATYNEQFF
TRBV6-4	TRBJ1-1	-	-	TGTGCCAGCAGTTCGGTTCCTGGAAACACTGAAGCTTTCTTT	CASSSVPGNTEAFF
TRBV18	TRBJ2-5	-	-	TGTGCCAGCTCACCACCGGACCTCCCGTCCCAGTACTTC	CASSPPDLPSQYF
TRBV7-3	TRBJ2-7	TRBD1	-	TGTGCCAGCAGCCGGGACGGGACAGGCGACTACGAGCAGTACTTC	CASSRDGTGDYEQYF
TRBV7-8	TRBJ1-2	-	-	TGTGCCAGCAGCCTTTTGGGACTCCTCTATGGCTACACCTTC	CASSLLGLLYGYTF
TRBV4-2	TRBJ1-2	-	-	TGTGCCAGCAGTCGCCCCGCTGAGGCTAACTATGGCTACACCTTC	CASSRPAEANYGYTF
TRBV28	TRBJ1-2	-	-	TGTGCCAGCAGTCCTCCCAACAGAGTATCCCTCTTC	CASSPPNRVSLF
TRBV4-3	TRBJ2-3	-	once	TGCGCCAGCAGCCAGACAGGTTTTCCTAGCACAGATACGCAGTATTTT	CASSQTGFPSTDTQYF
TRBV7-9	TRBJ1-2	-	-	TGTGCCAGCAGCTTAGAGGGGTACAGGGAGACCACTAACTATGGCTACACCTTC	CASSLEGYRETTNYGYTF
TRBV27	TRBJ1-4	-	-	TGTGCCAGCAGTTTATTTAAGGACAGCGATAATGAAAAACTGTTTTTT	CASSLFKDSDNEKLFF
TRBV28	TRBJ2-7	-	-	TGTGCCAGCATCGGACAGCCCCCCTACGAGCAGTACTTC	CASIGQPPYEQYF
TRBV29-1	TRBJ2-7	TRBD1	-	TGCAGCGTCCTCAAGACAGGGTCCTACGAGCAGTACTTC	CSVLKTGSYEQYF
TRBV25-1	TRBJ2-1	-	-	TGTGCCAGCAGTGGTCAGGGCGCCTACAATGAGCAGTTCTTC	CASSGQGAYNEQFF
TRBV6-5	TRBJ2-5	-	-	TGTGCCAGCAGTTATACGGCTGGAGAGACCCAGTACTTC	CASSYTAGETQYF
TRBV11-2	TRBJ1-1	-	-	TGTGCCAGCAGCCTGCGGGGTATGAACACTGAAGCTTTCTTT	CASSLRGMNTEAFF
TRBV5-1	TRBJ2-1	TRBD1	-	TGCGCCAGCAGCTCCCGGACAGGGTTTGATGGTGAGCAGTTCTTC	CASSSRTGFDGEQFF
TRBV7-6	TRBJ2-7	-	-	TGTGCCAGCAGCTTAGGCAGCTTTACGAGTGAGCAGTACTTC	CASSLGSFTSEQYF
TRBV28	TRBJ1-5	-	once	TGTGCCAGCAGTTTCCCTCGCCAGGCTAATCAGCCCCAGCATTTT	CASSFPRQANQPQHF
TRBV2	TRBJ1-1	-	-	TGTGCCAGCAGAGTACGGGAGGGCACTGAAGCTTTCTTT	CASRVREGTEAFF
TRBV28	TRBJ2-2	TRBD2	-	TGTGCCAGCAGTAAGATCCGACTAGCGGGGAAGAACACCGGGGAGCTGTTTTTT	CASSKIRLAGKNTGELFF
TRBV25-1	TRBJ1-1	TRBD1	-	TGTGCCAGCAGTGCGTTAGGGACAGCGAACACTGAAGCTTTCTTT	CASSALGTANTEAFF
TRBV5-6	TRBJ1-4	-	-	TGTGCCAGCAGTTTTTCCCTCCTCGGACATTCTAATGAAAAACTGTTTTTT	CASSFSLLGHSNEKLFF
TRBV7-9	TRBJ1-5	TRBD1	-	TGTGCCAGCAGCCAGAACGCGGGACAGAATCAGCCCCAGCATTTT	CASSQNAGQNQPQHF
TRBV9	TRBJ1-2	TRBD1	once	TGTGCCAGCAGCGTAGATTCAGGGGGACACATCTATGGCTACACCTTC	CASSVDSGGHIYGYTF
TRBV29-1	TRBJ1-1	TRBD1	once	TGCAGTTCAGGGGGCGCGGGGAGAAACACTGAAGCTTTCTTT	CSSGGAGRNTEAFF
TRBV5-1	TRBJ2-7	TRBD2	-	TGCGCCAGCAGCGGAACCGGGACTAACTTATACGAGCAGTACTTC	CASSGTGTNLYEQYF
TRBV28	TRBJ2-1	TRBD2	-	TGTGCCAGCAGTTTATATAGCGGGCATTACAATGAGCAGTTCTTC	CASSLYSGHYNEQFF
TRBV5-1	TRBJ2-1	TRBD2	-	TGCGCCAGCAGCTTTTTAGCGGGAGGTCAAAATGAGCAGTTCTTC	CASSFLAGGQNEQFF
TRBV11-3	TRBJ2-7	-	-	TGTGCCAGCAGCTCCACCGCTGGGAGGGACAGAAAGGGTCCAGCCTACGAGCAGTACTTC	CASSSTAGRDRKGPAYEQYF
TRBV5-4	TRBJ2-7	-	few	TGTGCCGCCAGTGGAGGAGGGTCACGGGACGAGCAGTACTTC	CAASGGGSRDEQYF
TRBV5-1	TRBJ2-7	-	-	TGCGCCAGCAGTACCTACGAGCAGTACTTC	CASSTYEQYF
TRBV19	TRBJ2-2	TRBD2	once	TGTGCCAGTAGTACGATGGGACTAGCGGGAGGGCCCCTTGGCACCGGGGAGCTGTTTTTT	CASSTMGLAGGPLGTGELFF
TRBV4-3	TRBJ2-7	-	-	TGCGCCAGCAGCCAAGACAGTACGAAAGCCTACGAGCAGTACTTC	CASSQDSTKAYEQYF
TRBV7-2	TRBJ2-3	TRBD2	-	TGTGCCAGCAGCTTAGGGGCTAGCGGGGATACGCAGTATTTT	CASSLGASGDTQYF
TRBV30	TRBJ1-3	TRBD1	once	TGTGCCTGGATAGACAGGGACTCAGGAAACACCATATATTTT	CAWIDRDSGNTIYF
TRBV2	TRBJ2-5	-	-	TGTGCCAGCCCTAACCTGGGGCATGATGAGCAGACCCAGTACTTC	CASPNLGHDEQTQYF
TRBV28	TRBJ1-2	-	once	TGTGCCAGCAGTTTGTTATCTGACTATGGCTACACCTTC	CASSLLSDYGYTF
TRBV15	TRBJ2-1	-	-	TGTGCCACCAGCAGAGATTATTCGCCTAGCGGAGGGGGTATCCTCCCCTATAGTGAGCAGTTCTTC	CATSRDYSPSGGGILPYSEQFF
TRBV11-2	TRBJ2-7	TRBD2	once	TGTGCCAGCAGCCCTCCTGGCGGGAGTAGCTCCTACGAGCAGTACTTC	CASSPPGGSSSYEQYF
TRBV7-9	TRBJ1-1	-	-	TGTGCCAGCAGGGCAGAATCGAACACTGAAGCTTTCTTT	CASRAESNTEAFF
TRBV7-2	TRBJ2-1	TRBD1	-	TGTGCCAGCACTCCGGGACAGGGGAACAATGAGCAGTTCTTC	CASTPGQGNNEQFF
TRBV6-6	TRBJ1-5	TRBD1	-	TGTGCCAGCACCGAGACAGGGGGGAGCAATCAGCCCCAGCATTTT	CASTETGGSNQPQHF
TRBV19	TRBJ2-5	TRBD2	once	TGTGCCAGCCGGACTAGCGGGATAGAGACCCAGTACTTC	CASRTSGIETQYF
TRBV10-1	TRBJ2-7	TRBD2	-	TGCGCCAGCAGTGCGGGACTAGCGGGAGGGCCCAACAAGTACGAGCAGTACTTC	CASSAGLAGGPNKYEQYF
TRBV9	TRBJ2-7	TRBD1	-	TGTGCCAGCAGCGGGACAGGGGTTGCCGAGCAGTACTTC	CASSGTGVAEQYF
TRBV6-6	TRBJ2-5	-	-	TGTGCCAGCAGAAGGGACGTCGGAGAGACCCAGTACTTC	CASRRDVGETQYF